A single sample gave rise to the 3 T cell receptor beta chains below, sequenced in a study of T-cell memory formation after mild COVID-19 (TCRdb year 2021). Preparation of the library involved 5' RACE. Data came from an Illumina NovaSeq 6000. Through fastp at Q25 and MiXCR, TCRdb rebuilt clones from the public reads, retaining in-frame beta chains. CDR3 protein sequences are deduplicated, and each keeps its most common genes and DNA. The sample profile shows 180,000 or so distinct CDR3 sequences; 11% of them were found once. The ten top clones hold 3.8% of the sample. Sequences were obtained from PBMCs or a T cell subset sorted from them (not recorded which). These receptors all come from a man between 18 and 29 years old who had mild COVID-19 (a few samples of this study predate the infection). The sample titles of this study are shuffled in the database, so cell type and time point are left out; the donor was told from shared clones.

The sample holds many counts of this clonotype. The genes are TRBV7-2 and TRBJ2-1; D gene uncertain. V was shortened by 4 bases and J by 12 bases, with 16 bases between the two germline ends. The CDR3 is 13 residues long. CDR1 is SGHTA, CDR2 FQGNSA, per germline. The CDR3 sequence is CASSSNSLDPQFF. CDR3 DNA: TGTGCCAGCAGCTCAAACTCCTTGGATCCGCAGTTCTTC.

The CDR3: CASRTDSGVTGELFF. The CDR3 bases are TGTGCCAGCAGGACTGACTCAGGGGTGACCGGGGAGCTGTTTTTT. V usage is TRBV6-6 and J usage is TRBJ2-2, with a weak D call TRBD1 (6 bases). CDR3 length: 15 residues. Trimming removed 6 bases from V and 5 bases from J, with 16 bases in between. The germline CDR1 and CDR2 sequences are MNHNY and SVGAGI (reference sequence).

This clonotype has more than one count but fewer than ten. The V and J genes are TRBV28 and TRBJ1-1, with unresolved D. The CDR3 runs to 12 residues. Per germline, CDR1 MDHEN and CDR2 SYDVKM. Trimming took 8 bases from V and 0 from J, leaving 7 bases between them. CDR3: CASWALNTEAFF. CDR3 DNA sequence: TGTGCCAGCTGGGCGTTGAACACTGAAGCTTTCTTT.